These 20 T cell receptor beta chains came from one sample sequenced in a study of blood T cell repertoires in COVID-19. Produced via immunoSEQ multiplex PCR; TCRdb's table is partial and in-frame only. Of about 170,000 clones detected, about 89% appear once; the ten largest clones hold less than 3.5%. The sequenced material came from peripheral blood. These receptors originate from a man between 65 and 79 years old with acute or convalescent COVID-19.

This clone has only one observation. The chain joins TRBV10-1 to TRBJ2-3; 8 nucleotides align to TRBD2. Losses at the gene ends were 6 bases for V and 2 bases for J; bases not matched to a gene: 4. This CDR3 comprises 14 residues. CDR1 is WNHNN, CDR2 SYGVQD, per germline (reference sequence). The CDR3 loop is CASRTSDHTDTQYF. In DNA form, the CDR3 reads TGCGCCAGCAGGACTAGCGATCACACAGATACGCAGTATTTT.

The chain links TRBV7-2 to TRBJ1-6; D call uncertain. In germline, CDR1 is SGHTA, CDR2 FQGNSA. The V end was cut by 1 base, the J end by 10 bases, with 17 bases between. CDR3 length: 16 amino acids. The CDR3 sequence: CASSLGGLFWVSPLHF. The CDR3 DNA follows: TGTGCCAGCAGCTTAGGAGGTTTATTCTGGGTCTCACCCCTCCACTTT.

The chain links TRBV4-3 to TRBJ1-2, with D perhaps matching TRBD1 (6 bases). CDR1 is LGHNA, CDR2 YSLEER, per germline. The CDR3 is 14 amino acids. The V end was cut by 4 bases, the J end by 4 bases, with 13 bases between. CDR3: CASSLTGVSYGYTF. The CDR3 DNA reads TGCGCCAGCAGCCTGACAGGCGTGAGCTATGGCTACACCTTC.

V is TRBV18 and J is TRBJ1-1, with D perhaps TRBD1 (6 bases). V lost 5 bases to trimming and J lost 5 bases, with 18 bases between them. Germline CDR1 and CDR2: KGHSH and LQKENI. The CDR3 is 15 residues long. Here the CDR3 reads CASSSSVGGLTEAFF. The CDR3 bases are TGTGCCAGCTCATCTTCAGTAGGGGGATTGACTGAAGCTTTCTTT.

With respect to this clone: Other DNA sequences in the sample encode the same CDR3. V gene TRBV6-5 combines with J gene TRBJ1-2; D is possibly TRBD1 (5 bases). The CDR3 contains 13 residues. The V gene's germline CDR1 is MNHEY and CDR2 SVGAGI. Trimming took 0 bases from V and 4 from J, leaving 6 bases between them. The DNA of the CDR3 is TGTGCCAGCAGTTACTCTGACAGCTATGGCTACACCTTC. As protein: CASSYSDSYGYTF.

The J gene is TRBJ2-1, the V gene TRBV18, with 13 nucleotides matching TRBD2. Looked up from germline, CDR1 is KGHSH and CDR2 is LQKENI. CDR3 length: 17 amino acids. V was pared by 3 bases and J by 8 bases, with 10 bases of the junction left unmatched. The CDR3 loop is CASSPRTSGRGGDEQFF. The CDR3 region has the DNA TGTGCCAGCTCACCCCGGACTAGCGGGAGAGGGGGAGATGAGCAGTTCTTC.

V gene TRBV5-1 combines with J gene TRBJ2-4; 8 bases are shared with TRBD1. The CDR3 totals 21 residues. V gave up 0 bases and J gave up 0 bases; unmatched junction bases: 17. The germline V gene encodes CDR1 SGHRS and CDR2 YFSETQ. Here the CDR3 reads CASSLEGQGAIKPLAKNIQYF. The CDR3 region has the DNA TGCGCCAGCAGCTTGGAGGGCCAGGGGGCGATCAAACCCCTAGCCAAAAACATTCAGTACTTC.

V is TRBV13 and J is TRBJ2-3, with 9 bases aligning to TRBD2. Germline V CDR1 and CDR2: PRHDT, FYEKMQ (reference sequence). The V segment lost 0 bases and the J segment 6 bases; nucleotides outside the gene matches: 10. CDR3 size: 17 residues. The CDR3, as DNA: TGTGCCAGCAGCTTAGGCCAGGCGCGGGGGGGCCCGGATACGCAGTATTTT. As protein: CASSLGQARGGPDTQYF.

This clone was detected only a few times. The rearrangement uses TRBV3-1 (or the pseudogene TRBV3-2) and TRBJ1-2; D unclear. The CDR3 length is 15 residues. Trimming shortened V by 5 bases and J by 8 bases, and 21 bases separated the two germline ends. Germline V gene lookup returns CDR1 LGHDT and CDR2 YNNKEL (reference sequence). CDR3 in DNA: TGTGCCAGCAGCACGGCTACGCTAACTCGCGGGGGCTACACCTTC. This translates into CASSTATLTRGGYTF.

This chain uses TRBV15 with TRBJ1-1, with TRBD1 as a possible D gene (5 bases). Trimming removed 0 bases at V and 6 bases at J, with 17 bases between. The germline V gene encodes CDR1 LNHNV and CDR2 YYDKDF (reference sequence). CDR3 length equals 16 residues. CDR3: CATSRDPEGNRPEAFF. CDR3 sequence (DNA): TGTGCCACCAGCAGAGACCCGGAAGGGAACAGGCCTGAAGCTTTCTTT.

The chain uses TRBV5-8 and TRBJ1-2, with 8 bases identical to TRBD1. Germline V CDR1 and CDR2: SGHTS, YDEGEE. V was clipped by 4 bases and J by 8 bases; unmatched bases: 7. CDR3 size: 13 residues. Here the CDR3 DNA reads TGTGCCAGCAGCCTGACAGGGGCATACGGCTACACCTTC. As protein: CASSLTGAYGYTF.

Of note for this clone: The junction departs from germline at one end; a sequencing error may be responsible. The chain recombines TRBV18 with TRBJ2-7; TRBD2 aligns across 7 bases. There are 16 residues in the CDR3. Germline V gene lookup returns CDR1 KGHSH and CDR2 LQKENI. CDR3 sequence (DNA): TGTGCTAGCTCGCAACTTCTACTAGCGAGCTCCTACGAGCAGTACTTC. Its translation is CASSQLLLASSYEQYF.

This chain connects TRBV15 to TRBJ2-7; 9 nucleotides line up with TRBD1. CDR3 length: 18 residues. The V gene end was trimmed by 0 bases and the J gene end by 0 bases; junction bases not matched to a gene: 9. Germline V lookup: CDR1 LNHNV, CDR2 YYDKDF (reference sequence). Written as DNA, the CDR3 is TGTGCCACCAGCAGAGAGGGACAGGGACCTCTGAGCTCCTACGAGCAGTACTTC. Its protein is CATSREGQGPLSSYEQYF.

V gene TRBV28 combines with J gene TRBJ2-1; D gene ambiguous. The CDR3 extends over 13 amino acids. Per the germline V gene, CDR1 is MDHEN and CDR2 is SYDVKM. The V end lost 9 bases, the J end lost 4 bases, and 13 bases lay between the germline ends. For the CDR3, the DNA is TGTGCCAGTATCCCGAGATTGTACAATGAGCAGTTCTTC. Protein: CASIPRLYNEQFF.

The chain employs TRBV21-1 and TRBJ1-1; the table gives TRBD1 as D, unverified against the DNA. TRBV21-1 is noted as a pseudogene. This CDR3 contains 11 residues. The CDR3 bases are TGTGCCACCCCGACAAAGACTGAAGCTTTCTTT. This encodes CATPTKTEAFF.

The chain combines TRBV19 with TRBJ1-4, with 7 bases fitting TRBD1. After removal of 5 bases from V and 4 bases from J, the junction contained 7 bases not matched to a gene. Per germline, CDR1 LNHDA and CDR2 SQIVND (reference sequence). This CDR3 is built from 15 residues. The CDR3 DNA reads as TGTGCCAGTAGTTCGCACAGGGGCAGTAATGAAAAACTGTTTTTT. It yields the protein CASSSHRGSNEKLFF.

This clone was observed a handful of times. This sequence joins TRBV27 and TRBJ2-7, with D perhaps matching TRBD2 (6 bases). Trimming pared 6 bases from V and 9 bases from J, leaving 27 bases between. CDR1 and CDR2 from the germline V gene are MNHEY and SMNVEV (reference sequence). CDR3 length: 16 amino acids. The CDR3 sequence: CASRGSGSLAFLLQYF. The CDR3 DNA is TGTGCCAGCAGGGGAAGCGGGTCCCTTGCCTTCCTATTGCAGTACTTC.

The chain has TRBV15 and TRBJ1-2, with a possible D match to TRBD1 (6 bases). Germline V gene data show CDR1 as LNHNV and CDR2 as YYDKDF (reference sequence). This CDR3 comprises 16 residues. The germline V and J ends were trimmed by 0 bases and 6 bases, with 17 bases remaining between them. The CDR3: CATSRERQAPGDGYTF. The DNA of the CDR3 is TGTGCCACCAGCAGAGAGCGACAGGCTCCCGGGGATGGCTACACCTTC.

Concerning this clone itself: The sample has other DNA sequences that encode this CDR3 too. V and J are TRBV29-1 and TRBJ2-7, with 7 bases fitting TRBD1. The CDR3 sequence is 13 residues long. The V and J ends lost 4 bases and 0 bases, in that order; junction bases with no gene match: 3. The germline V gene has CDR1 SQVTM and CDR2 ANQGSEA. The CDR3 region has the DNA TGCAGCGTTGGACAGGGAAGCTCCTACGAGCAGTACTTC. Translated: CSVGQGSSYEQYF.

The chain carries TRBV7-3 and TRBJ2-7; 12 positions agree with TRBD2. The CDR3 totals 15 residues. Germline V CDR1 and CDR2: SGHTA, FQGTGA. J was trimmed by 7 bases and V by 4 bases; bases with no gene match: 8. CDR3 sequence: CASSSRLAGVGEQYF. CDR3 sequence (DNA): TGTGCCAGCAGCTCGCGACTAGCGGGGGTCGGGGAGCAGTACTTC.